This T cell receptor beta chain appears in the sequencing data of a study of T cells in Graves' hyperthyroidism and ophthalmopathy. Turning to the study itself: The authors collected peripheral blood at initial diagnosis, before any treatment.

Participants, patients aged 18 to 65, had newly diagnosed hyperthyroidism with a duration under 2 months. Uncontrolled infection, other autoimmune disease, pregnancy or lactation barred patients from enrollment. Using 10 ml of fresh peripheral blood, PBMCs were prepared. The CDR3 extends over 15 amino acids. With 5 bases removed from V and 1 base from J, the gap between germline ends came to 14 bases. This clonotype was recorded many times. Amplified TCR beta CDR3 regions came from RNA transcripts. A first-round RT-PCR of the TCR CDR3 used the HTBI primer set. TCRdb fed the multiplex PCR reads into MiXCR, producing one record per CDR3 protein. The profile shows over 650,000 distinct CDR3 sequences, about 17% of them singletons.

V gene TRBV12-3 or TRBV12-4 combines with J gene TRBJ2-5; D remains ambiguous. The clonotype originates from a man aged 18 to 30 with Graves' hyperthyroidism. Sequences were obtained from blood. The CDR3: CASSPHLWTQETQYF. DNA of the CDR3: TGTGCCAGCAGTCCTCATTTGTGGACCCAAGAGACCCAGTACTTC.